The source of this T cell receptor beta chain is a study of CD8 T cells in ankylosing spondylitis. TCRdb re-derived calls from the 5' RACE reads in MiXCR, one entry per CDR3 protein. The sample holds 200,000 to 300,000 distinct CDR3 sequences, 20% to 30% seen once. CDR3 length: 14 residues. CDR1 is SQVTM and CDR2 is ANQGSEA in the germline V gene. Trimming stripped 6 bases from V and 1 base from J, with 15 bases between. The TCR comes from a male donor with ankylosing spondylitis or in good health (not recorded which). This chain uses TRBV29-1 with TRBJ1-1; D unclear. The sample taken for sequencing was blood, either unsorted or a sorted T cell fraction (not recorded which). The CDR3: CSVATRAANTEAFF. In DNA, the CDR3 is TGCAGCGTCGCGACTAGGGCGGCGAACACTGAAGCTTTCTTT.